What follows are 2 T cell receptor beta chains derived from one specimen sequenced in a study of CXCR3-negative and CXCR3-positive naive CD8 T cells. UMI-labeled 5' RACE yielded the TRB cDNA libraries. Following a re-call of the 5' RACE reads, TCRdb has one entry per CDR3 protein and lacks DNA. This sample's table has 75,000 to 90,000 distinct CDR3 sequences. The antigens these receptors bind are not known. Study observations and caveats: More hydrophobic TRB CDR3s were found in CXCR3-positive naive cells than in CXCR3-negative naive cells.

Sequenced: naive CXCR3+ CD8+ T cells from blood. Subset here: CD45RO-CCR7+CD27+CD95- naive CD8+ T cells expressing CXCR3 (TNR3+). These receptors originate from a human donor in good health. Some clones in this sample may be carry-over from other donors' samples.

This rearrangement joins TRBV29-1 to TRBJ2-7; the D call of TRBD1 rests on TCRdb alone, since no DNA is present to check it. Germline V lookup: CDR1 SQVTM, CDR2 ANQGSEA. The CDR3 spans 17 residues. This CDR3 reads CSATAPDRGSFSYEQYF.

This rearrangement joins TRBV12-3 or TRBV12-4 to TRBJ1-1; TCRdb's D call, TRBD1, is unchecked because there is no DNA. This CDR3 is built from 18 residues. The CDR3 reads CASSPPRAKPGGNTEAFF.